This is a list of T cell receptor beta chains from one sample in a study of blood T cells in healthy people across ages. TCRdb ran MiXCR on the 5' RACE reads and lists one entry per CDR3 protein. The sample shows over 1.5 million distinct CDR3 sequences, about 50% of them seen only once. Sequences were obtained from blood. Source of these receptors: a woman aged 35 to 49 in good health. Both conserved end residues are part of each CDR3. D genes are given only for firm matches. Clone sizes are given selectively: once, few, many, or a class where the clone is expanded.

15,TRBV4-3,-,TRBJ1-2,-,CASSQDLSGSYGYTF,TGCGCCAGCAGCCAAGACCTTAGCGGTTCCTATGGCTACACCTTC
14,TRBV28,TRBD1,TRBJ1-2,few,CASSFRDRGTGYTF,TGTGCCAGCAGTTTTAGGGACAGGGGTACCGGCTACACCTTC
15,TRBV20-1,TRBD2,TRBJ2-1,-,CSAPASGRSYNEQFF,TGCAGTGCTCCGGCTAGCGGACGCTCCTACAATGAGCAGTTCTTC
14,TRBV4-3,-,TRBJ1-1,-,CASSQERQYTEAFF,TGCGCCAGCAGCCAAGAAAGACAGTACACTGAAGCTTTCTTT
13,TRBV20-1,-,TRBJ2-7,-,CSAVPLDRYEQYF,TGCAGTGCAGTTCCGCTAGATCGCTACGAGCAGTACTTC
17,TRBV7-2,-,TRBJ2-5,-,CASSPLGAGPRGETQYF,TGTGCCAGCAGCCCCCTAGGAGCGGGTCCCCGGGGCGAGACCCAGTACTTC
12,TRBV5-1,-,TRBJ2-1,-,CASFQGNNEQFF,TGCGCCAGTTTTCAGGGAAACAATGAGCAGTTCTTC
14,TRBV5-1,-,TRBJ2-1,-,CASSLESPYNEQFF,TGCGCCAGCAGCTTGGAATCACCTTACAATGAGCAGTTCTTC
15,TRBV4-1,TRBD1,TRBJ1-2,once,CASSQVGQGRGGYTF,TGCGCCAGCAGCCAAGTAGGACAGGGAAGGGGGGGCTACACCTTC
14,TRBV20-1,-,TRBJ1-4,-,CSAAPEAANEKLFF,TGCAGTGCTGCCCCTGAGGCGGCTAATGAAAAACTGTTTTTT
14,TRBV28,-,TRBJ1-2,-,CASKIPDRLYGYTF,TGTGCCAGCAAAATACCCGACAGACTATATGGCTACACCTTC
13,TRBV29-1,TRBD1,TRBJ1-2,-,CSVDLQGVSGYTF,TGCAGCGTTGATTTGCAGGGGGTGTCTGGCTACACCTTC
12,TRBV9,-,TRBJ2-5,-,CASSVALETQYF,TGTGCCAGCAGCGTAGCTTTGGAGACCCAGTACTTC
16,TRBV4-3,-,TRBJ2-2,-,CASSQDWGGQTGELFF,TGCGCCAGCAGCCAAGATTGGGGGGGCCAGACCGGGGAGCTGTTTTTT
15,TRBV28,-,TRBJ2-3,-,CASSFVAGRTDTQYF,TGTGCCAGCAGTTTTGTGGCGGGGCGCACAGATACGCAGTATTTT
14,TRBV6-1,-,TRBJ2-7,-,CASSPGPAAYEQYF,TGTGCCAGCAGCCCAGGGCCGGCGGCCTACGAGCAGTACTTC
19,TRBV15,TRBD2,TRBJ2-3,few,CATSRDQGLAGRSTDTQYF,TGTGCCACCAGCAGAGATCAGGGACTAGCGGGGCGTAGCACAGATACGCAGTATTTT
15,TRBV10-3,-,TRBJ2-7,few,CAISEWQGEISEQYF,TGTGCCATCAGTGAGTGGCAGGGCGAAATATCCGAGCAGTACTTC
15,TRBV20-1,-,TRBJ1-6,few,CSATTLNSYNSPLHF,TGCAGTGCCACCACACTGAACTCCTATAATTCACCCCTCCACTTT
14,TRBV6-5,-,TRBJ1-5,-,CASREGVGNQPQHF,TGTGCCAGCAGGGAAGGGGTCGGCAATCAGCCCCAGCATTTT
14,TRBV18,-,TRBJ2-7,-,CASSPRTEGYEQYF,TGTGCCAGCTCACCACGAACCGAAGGGTACGAGCAGTACTTC
14,TRBV12-3/TRBV12-4,-,TRBJ2-2,once,CASSPPLGIGELFF,TGTGCCAGCAGTCCGCCACTGGGGATCGGGGAGCTGTTTTTT
12,TRBV20-1,-,TRBJ2-1,few,CSAQTRANEQFF,TGCAGTGCGCAAACGCGGGCCAATGAGCAGTTCTTC
14,TRBV11-2,TRBD1,TRBJ2-7,once,CASSLDRQTYEQYF,TGTGCCAGCAGCTTGGACAGGCAGACCTACGAGCAGTACTTC
18,TRBV11-2,-,TRBJ2-6,-,CASSLVEAFFGKANVLTF,TGTGCCAGCAGCTTAGTTGAAGCCTTCTTTGGGAAAGCCAACGTCCTGACTTTC
14,TRBV5-6,-,TRBJ1-2,-,CASSFPAAPYGYTF,TGTGCCAGCAGCTTTCCCGCAGCCCCCTATGGCTACACCTTC
14,TRBV10-1,-,TRBJ2-7,-,CASSRTRDIYEQYF,TGCGCCAGCAGTAGGACACGGGACATCTACGAGCAGTACTTC
17,TRBV4-3,TRBD1,TRBJ2-7,-,CASSQDTGQGESYEQYF,TGCGCCAGTAGCCAAGATACGGGACAGGGGGAGTCCTACGAGCAGTACTTC
17,TRBV3-1,-,TRBJ2-3,-,CASSPAGLLRGTDTQYF,TGTGCCAGCAGCCCCGCGGGTCTCCTCCGGGGCACAGATACGCAGTATTTT
17,TRBV6-2/TRBV6-3,-,TRBJ2-5,-,CASWTPNQGLVQETQYF,TGTGCCAGTTGGACTCCGAACCAGGGACTTGTACAAGAGACCCAGTACTTC
14,TRBV2,-,TRBJ2-7,few,CASSAGRASYEQYF,TGTGCCAGCAGTGCTGGCAGGGCGTCCTACGAGCAGTACTTC
14,TRBV5-1,-,TRBJ1-2,few,CASSSPETAPGYTF,TGCGCCAGCAGCTCCCCCGAGACGGCACCTGGCTACACCTTC
15,TRBV11-2,-,TRBJ1-6,-,CASSLARNGHSPLHF,TGTGCCAGCAGCTTAGCTAGGAACGGGCATTCACCCCTCCACTTT
17,TRBV7-2,TRBD2,TRBJ2-7,-,CASSPPGLAGGAREQYF,TGTGCCAGCAGCCCTCCGGGACTAGCGGGGGGGGCGCGGGAGCAGTACTTC
14,TRBV2,TRBD2,TRBJ2-3,-,CASVGLPRTDTQYF,TGTGCCAGCGTGGGACTACCACGCACAGATACGCAGTATTTT
14,TRBV7-9,TRBD1,TRBJ1-2,-,CASSLWQGAYGYTF,TGTGCCAGCAGCTTATGGCAGGGGGCCTATGGCTACACCTTC
13,TRBV11-3,-,TRBJ2-7,-,CASSFHRGGEQYF,TGTGCCAGCAGCTTCCACAGGGGAGGCGAGCAGTACTTC
18,TRBV9,TRBD2,TRBJ2-1,-,CASSVVSGSGGIGNEQFF,TGTGCCAGCAGCGTAGTATCGGGGAGCGGGGGGATCGGCAATGAGCAGTTCTTC
20,TRBV18,-,TRBJ2-5,-,CASSPPRLSPLKIVEETQYF,TGTGCCAGCTCACCACCGCGGTTATCTCCCCTCAAGATAGTGGAAGAGACCCAGTACTTC
16,TRBV15,-,TRBJ1-2,many,CATSRDNLGVHYGYTF,TGTGCCACCAGCAGAGATAATCTGGGAGTTCACTATGGCTACACCTTC
16,TRBV7-9,TRBD1,TRBJ2-3,many,CASSRSTGVDTDTQYF,TGTGCCAGCAGCAGGAGTACAGGGGTCGACACAGATACGCAGTATTTT
18,TRBV20-1,-,TRBJ2-1,-,CSARDPIPGRAEYNEQFF,TGCAGTGCTAGAGATCCCATTCCAGGACGAGCAGAGTACAATGAGCAGTTCTTC
17,TRBV4-3,TRBD1,TRBJ1-2,few,CASSQGPGQTTNYGYTF,TGCGCCAGCAGCCAAGGGCCGGGACAGACAACTAACTATGGCTACACCTTC
19,TRBV4-2,TRBD2,TRBJ2-3,-,CASSPDSPSGGRSTDTQYF,TGTGCCAGCAGCCCTGATTCCCCTAGCGGGGGCCGGAGCACAGATACGCAGTATTTT
17,TRBV27,TRBD1,TRBJ2-1,once,CASSPREDRGRGDEQFF,TGTGCCAGCAGTCCCCGAGAAGACAGGGGGCGCGGGGACGAGCAGTTCTTC